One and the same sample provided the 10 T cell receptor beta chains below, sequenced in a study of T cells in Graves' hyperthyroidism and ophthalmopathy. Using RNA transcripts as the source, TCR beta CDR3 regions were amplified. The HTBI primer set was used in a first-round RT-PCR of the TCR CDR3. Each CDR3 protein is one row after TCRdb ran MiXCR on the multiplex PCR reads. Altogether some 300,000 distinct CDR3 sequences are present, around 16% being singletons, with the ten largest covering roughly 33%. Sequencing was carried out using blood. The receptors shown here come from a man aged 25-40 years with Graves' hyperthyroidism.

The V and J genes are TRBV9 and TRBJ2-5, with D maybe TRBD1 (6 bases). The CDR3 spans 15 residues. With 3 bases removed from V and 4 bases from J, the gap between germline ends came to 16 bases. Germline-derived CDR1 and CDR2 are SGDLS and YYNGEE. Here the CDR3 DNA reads TGTGCCAGCAGCGCTGGGACATTACTCCGAGAGACCCAGTACTTC. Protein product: CASSAGTLLRETQYF.

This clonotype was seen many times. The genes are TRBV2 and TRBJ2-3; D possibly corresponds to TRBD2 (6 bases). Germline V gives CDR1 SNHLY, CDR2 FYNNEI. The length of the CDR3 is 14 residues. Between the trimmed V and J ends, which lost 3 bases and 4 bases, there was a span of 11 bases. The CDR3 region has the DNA TGTGCCAGCAGTGATGGAGTAGCGGCAGATACGCAGTATTTT. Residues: CASSDGVAADTQYF.

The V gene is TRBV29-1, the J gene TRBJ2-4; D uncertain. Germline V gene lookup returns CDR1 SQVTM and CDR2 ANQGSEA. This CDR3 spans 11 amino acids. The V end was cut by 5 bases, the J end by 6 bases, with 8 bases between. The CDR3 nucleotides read TGCAGCGTTTCCTACGGAAACATTCAGTACTTC. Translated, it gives CSVSYGNIQYF. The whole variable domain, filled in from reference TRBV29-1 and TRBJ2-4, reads SAVISQKPSRDICQRGTSLTIQCQVDSQVTMMFWYRQQPGQSLTLIATANQGSEATYESGFVIDKFPISRPNLTFSTLTVSNMSPEDSSIYLCSVSYGNIQYFGAGTRLSVL.

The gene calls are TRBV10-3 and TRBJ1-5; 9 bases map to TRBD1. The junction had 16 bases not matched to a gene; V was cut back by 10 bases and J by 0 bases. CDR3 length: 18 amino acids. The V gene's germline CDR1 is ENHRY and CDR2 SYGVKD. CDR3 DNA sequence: TGTGCCACTTCTCCGTTTGGGACAGGGACTTATAGCAATCAGCCCCAGCATTTT. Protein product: CATSPFGTGTYSNQPQHF.

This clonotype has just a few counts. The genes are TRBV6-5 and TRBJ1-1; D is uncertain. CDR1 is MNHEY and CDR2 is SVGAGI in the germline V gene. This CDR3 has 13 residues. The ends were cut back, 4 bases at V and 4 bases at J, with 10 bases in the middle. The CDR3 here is CASSFSTFTEAFF. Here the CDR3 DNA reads TGTGCCAGCAGTTTCAGCACTTTCACTGAAGCTTTCTTT.

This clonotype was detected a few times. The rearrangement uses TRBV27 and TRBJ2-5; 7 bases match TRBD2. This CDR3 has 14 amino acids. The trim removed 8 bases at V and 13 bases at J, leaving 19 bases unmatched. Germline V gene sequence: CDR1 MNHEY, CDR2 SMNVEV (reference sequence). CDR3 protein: CASGVVGGSEPPYF. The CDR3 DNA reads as TGTGCCAGCGGGGTCGTGGGGGGGTCCGAACCCCCGTACTTC.

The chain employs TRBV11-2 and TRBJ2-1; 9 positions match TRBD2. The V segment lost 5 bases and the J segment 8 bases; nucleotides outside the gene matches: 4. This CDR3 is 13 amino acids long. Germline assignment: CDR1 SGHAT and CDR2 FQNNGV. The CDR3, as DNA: TGTGCCAGCAGCCGGGAGCGGGAGGATGAGCAGTTCTTC. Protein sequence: CASSREREDEQFF.

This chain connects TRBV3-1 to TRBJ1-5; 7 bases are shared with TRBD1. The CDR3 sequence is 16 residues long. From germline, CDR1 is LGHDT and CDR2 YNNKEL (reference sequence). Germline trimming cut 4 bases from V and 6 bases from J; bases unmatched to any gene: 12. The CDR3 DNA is TGTGCCAGCAGCCCTCAGCCGACAGGGACCCCTCAGCCCCAGCATTTT. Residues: CASSPQPTGTPQPQHF.

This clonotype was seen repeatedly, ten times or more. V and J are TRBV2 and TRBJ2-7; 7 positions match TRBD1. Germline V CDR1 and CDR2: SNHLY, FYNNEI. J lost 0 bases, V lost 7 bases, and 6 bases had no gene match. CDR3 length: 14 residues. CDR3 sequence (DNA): TGTGCCAGCATACCGGGACAGCCCTCCTACGAGCAGTACTTC. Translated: CASIPGQPSYEQYF.

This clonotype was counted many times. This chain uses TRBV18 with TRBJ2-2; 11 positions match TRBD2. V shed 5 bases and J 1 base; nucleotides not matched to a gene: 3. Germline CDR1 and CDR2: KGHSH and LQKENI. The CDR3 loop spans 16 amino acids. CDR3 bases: TGTGCCAGCTCAACCGGACTAGCGGGGAACACCGGGGAGCTGTTTTTT. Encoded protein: CASSTGLAGNTGELFF.